This T cell receptor beta chain was identified during a study of PD-L1 blockade in urothelial cancer (dated by TCRdb to the late 2010s). As for the study more broadly: All patients started therapy at some point between 2014 and 2016 and received atezolizumab 1,200 mg intravenously every 3 weeks. About 90% of the 29 patients were identified as males with urothelial cancer of bladder origin, and a prior smoking history was reported by 18 of 29 patients. The study was an exploratory multi-omic analysis of somatic, immune and clinical correlates of response to PD-L1 blockade with atezolizumab in urothelial cancer. An ECOG performance status of 0 or 1 was recorded for the patients, and 0 to 3 prior chemotherapy regimens had been received by the patients. Durable clinical benefit was defined as a progression-free survival longer than 6 months, and TCR features were additionally tested against progression-free survival and overall survival. TCR sequencing covered pretreatment tumor samples and matched, serially collected peripheral blood taken before and after atezolizumab treatment. In the same patients who had TCR sequencing, pretreatment tumors also underwent whole exome sequencing and RNA sequencing. Blood samples gave median yields of approximately 130,000 T cells and 82,636 unique TCRs, along with a median clonality of approximately 0.084. Blood samples were analyzed at two time points: 3 weeks after treatment start (second dose) and 6 weeks after treatment start. Durable clinical benefit was achieved by nine patients and was not achieved by 20 patients. Pretreatment blood TCR-seq was available for 27 to 30 patients, at least one posttreatment blood collection was obtained for around 25 patients, and tumor TCR-seq was available for around 25 patients.

The CDR3 measures 20 amino acids from cysteine to phenylalanine. Here the CDR3 DNA is all that survives: 60 bases in frame from base 1. The germline V end is reduced by 0 bases and the J end by 0 bases; junction bases left unmatched: 10. The germline V gene encodes CDR1 LNHNV and CDR2 YYDKDF (reference sequence). The time point tag for this specimen amounts to: pretreatment peripheral blood. The cohort included about 27 patients with locally advanced or metastatic urothelial carcinoma who were treated at Memorial Sloan Kettering on a trial protocol. Peripheral blood mononuclear cells were collected pretreatment and during treatment, at between 1 and 8 total time points per patient. The Qiagen DNeasy Blood extraction kit was used to purify genomic DNA from total PBMCs and tumor samples. PBMCs were collected pretreatment and during treatment, and were isolated and stored as previously described. Concerning this clone itself: Its antigen is unknown. Qualities for individual bases were not recorded, and no much larger clone is one base off.

The paper as a whole reports these results and caveats: At 3 weeks after the start of treatment, tumor-associated TCR clones in peripheral blood had expanded more in patients with durable benefit (n of about 22, p = 0.022). Because the sample size was small (n = 29) and many of the analyses were exploratory, the results are meant to be hypothesis-generating. Improved progression-free and overall survival was associated with having pretreatment peripheral blood TCR clonality below the median.

Synthetic TCR analog templates were spiked into each PCR so that absolute template abundance could be estimated from read counts. Using the immunoSEQ assay, TCRbeta CDR3 regions were amplified from genomic DNA with bias-controlled V and J gene primers. Sequencing of rearranged TCRbeta segments was performed at approximately 20X coverage. The paper's data handling went like this. Clustering was used to correct sequencing errors, and CDR3s were annotated against IMGT to assign V, D and J genes. Downstream analyses used only productive TCRbeta rearrangements, leaving out any out-of-frame or stop-codon sequences. To compute clonality, Shannon entropy was normalized by the log of the number of unique productive sequences and then subtracted from one. Clones differing between time points or between blood and tumor were identified by Fisher's exact test with Benjamini-Hochberg correction at adjusted p below 0.01. The source is immuneACCESS, and TCRdb retained only in-frame sequences with V and J called. Part of the clones is not carried over; for the studies checked, unresolved V genes explain less than half of this, and the remainder is unexplained. That table is the source of V, J and clone size, and D and trimming were worked out from the DNA. The sample contains under 50,000 clones, 90% to 95% of them found a single time. 11% of the sample lies in the top ten.

The specimen was PBMCs, collected around atezolizumab (anti-PD-L1) treatment. The rearranged chain carries TRBV15 and TRBJ2-6; 8 nucleotides in the junction match TRBD2. This TCR was sampled from a woman in her sixties with urothelial cancer. The CDR3 reads CATSRDTGGILSSGANVLTF. In nucleotides, the sequence is TGTGCCACCAGCAGAGATACGGGGGGGATACTCAGCTCTGGGGCCAACGTCCTGACTTTC. This CDR3, with the reference TRBV15 and TRBJ2-6 proteins standing in past its ends, gives the full variable domain DAMVIQNPRYQVTQFGKPVTLSCSQTLNHNVMYWYQQKSSQAPKLLFHYYDKDFNNEADTPDNFQSRRPNTSFCFLDIRSPGLGDTAMYLCATSRDTGGILSSGANVLTFGAGSRLTVL.